Below, one TCR beta chain is given with its context. Generated by immunoSEQ multiplex PCR, the TCRdb table keeps only in-frame clones and is missing some. The table includes roughly 160,000 clones, about 80% detected once. These data originate in a study of blood T cell repertoires in COVID-19. Overall study: Sources were T cells, B-cell-depleted T cells, or PBMCs; the material itself was cDNA or gDNA.

Symptom resolution, clearance, or two negative PCRs marked donors in Cohort 3 as recovered. Losses at the gene ends were 6 bases for V and 4 bases for J; bases not matched to a gene: 8. This CDR3 contains 15 residues. Germline V gene sequence: CDR1 MNHEY, CDR2 SVGAGI. The gene calls are TRBV6-5 and TRBJ2-4, with 8 positions matching TRBD1. The origin of this receptor is a man aged 50 to 60 who had recovered from COVID-19. Input material: PBMCs or T cells enriched from blood (not recorded which). The CDR3 DNA reads TGTGCCAGCAGCCCCAAGACAGGGGCGAAAAACATTCAGTACTTC. It encodes CASSPKTGAKNIQYF.